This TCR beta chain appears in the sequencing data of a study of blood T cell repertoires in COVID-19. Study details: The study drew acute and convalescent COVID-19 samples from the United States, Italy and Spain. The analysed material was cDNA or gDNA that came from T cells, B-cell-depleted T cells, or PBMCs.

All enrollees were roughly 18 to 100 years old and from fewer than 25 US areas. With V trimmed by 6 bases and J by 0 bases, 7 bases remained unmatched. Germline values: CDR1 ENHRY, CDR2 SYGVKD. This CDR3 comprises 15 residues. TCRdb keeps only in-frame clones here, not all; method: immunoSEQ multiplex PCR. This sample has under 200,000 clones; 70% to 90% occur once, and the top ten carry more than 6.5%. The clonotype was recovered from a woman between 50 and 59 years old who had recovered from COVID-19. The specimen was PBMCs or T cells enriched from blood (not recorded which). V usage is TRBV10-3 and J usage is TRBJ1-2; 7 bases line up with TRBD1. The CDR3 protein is CAIRSDRDANYGYTF. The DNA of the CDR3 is TGTGCCATCAGATCTGACAGGGACGCTAACTATGGCTACACCTTC.